These 6 T cell receptor beta chains came from one sample sequenced in a study of blood T cell repertoires in COVID-19. The protocol was immunoSEQ multiplex PCR, while the TCRdb copy is restricted to in-frame clones and leaves out a portion. This table has about 210,000 clones, roughly 90% appearing once. Sample: PBMCs or T cells enriched from blood (not recorded which). These receptors all come from a man aged 18 to 30 with acute COVID-19.

The V gene is TRBV10-1, the J gene TRBJ2-2; TRBD2 agrees at 8 bases. Germline CDR1 and CDR2: WNHNN and SYGVQD (reference sequence). The ends lost 4 bases at V and 3 bases at J; junction bases unmatched: 1. This CDR3 comprises 14 residues. The CDR3 sequence is CASSASGYTGELFF. CDR3 sequence (DNA): TGCGCCAGCAGTGCTAGCGGGTACACCGGGGAGCTGTTTTTT.

The chain joins TRBV9 to TRBJ2-2; the match to TRBD2 covers 7 bases. CDR1 and CDR2 (germline): SGDLS, YYNGEE. This CDR3 has 17 residues. With 3 bases clipped from V and 5 bases from J, the junction kept 13 bases outside the gene matches. The CDR3 region has the DNA TGTGCCAGCAGCGGCCGTTGGGACTATAGTTTGACCGGGGAGCTGTTTTTT. Its protein is CASSGRWDYSLTGELFF. The full variable domain, rest sourced from reference TRBV9 and TRBJ2-2, is DSGVTQTPKHLITATGQRVTLRCSPRSGDLSVYWYQQSLDQGLQFLIQYYNGEERAKGNILERFSAQQFPDLHSELNLSSLELGDSALYFCASSGRWDYSLTGELFFGEGSRLTVL.

This clone occurred once. This chain uses TRBV24-1 with TRBJ2-2; 9 nucleotides match TRBD2. The CDR3 is 16 amino acids. Germline loops: CDR1 KGHDR, CDR2 SFDVKD. The trim removed 5 bases at V and 1 base at J, leaving 4 bases unmatched. The CDR3 DNA reads TGTGCCACCAGTGGCCTTAGCGGGAGGAACACCGGGGAGCTGTTTTTT. It encodes CATSGLSGRNTGELFF.

V gene TRBV5-8 combines with J gene TRBJ2-7; 7 bases are a match to TRBD1. The CDR3 is made up of 15 amino acids. J was trimmed by 6 bases and V by 2 bases; bases with no gene match: 11. The germline V gene has CDR1 SGHTS and CDR2 YDEGEE. Here the CDR3 reads CASSFVRQGSLEQYF. The CDR3 DNA follows: TGTGCCAGCAGCTTCGTCAGACAGGGCTCTCTCGAGCAGTACTTC.

The CDR3 here is CASSSGLPREPQHF. The CDR3 DNA follows: TGTGCCAGTAGTTCGGGACTTCCAAGGGAACCCCAGCATTTT. J is TRBJ1-5 and V is TRBV19; the D gene is possibly TRBD1 (5 bases). Deletions cut 5 bases from V and 10 bases from J, with 18 bases between. There are 14 residues in the CDR3. Per germline, CDR1 LNHDA and CDR2 SQIVND (reference sequence).

V gene TRBV4-2 combines with J gene TRBJ2-1, with D possibly matching TRBD1 (5 bases). The CDR3 has 17 residues. Germline-derived CDR1 and CDR2 are LGHNA and YNFKEQ. V lost 0 bases to trimming and J lost 0 bases, with 12 bases between them. Written as DNA, the CDR3 is TGTGCCAGCAGCCAAGACCCTAGGGGTGCCTCCTACAATGAGCAGTTCTTC. It specifies CASSQDPRGASYNEQFF.